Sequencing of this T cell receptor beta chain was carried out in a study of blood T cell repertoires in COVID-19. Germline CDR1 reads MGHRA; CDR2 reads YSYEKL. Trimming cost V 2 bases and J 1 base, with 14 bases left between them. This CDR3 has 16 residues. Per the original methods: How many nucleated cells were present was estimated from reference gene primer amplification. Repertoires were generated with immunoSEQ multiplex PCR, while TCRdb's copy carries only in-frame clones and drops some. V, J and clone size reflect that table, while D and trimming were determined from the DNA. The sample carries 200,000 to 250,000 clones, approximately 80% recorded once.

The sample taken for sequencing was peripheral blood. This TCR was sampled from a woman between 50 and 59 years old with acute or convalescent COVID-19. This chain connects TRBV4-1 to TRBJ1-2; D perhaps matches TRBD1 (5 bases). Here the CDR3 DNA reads TGCGCCAGCAGCCAACCTAGGCGGGGGAGTAACTATGGCTACACCTTC. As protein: CASSQPRRGSNYGYTF.